The present T cell receptor (beta chain) was sequenced within a study of cytomegalovirus exposure and HLA in healthy donors. Findings and caveats of the study: Looking again later, the authors saw that most CMV-associated TCR beta chains seemed HLA-restricted.

This CDR3 has 11 amino acids. V was pared by 5 bases and J by 8 bases, with 13 bases between. From germline, CDR1 is SQVTM and CDR2 ANQGSEA. The PCR used 60 Vbeta and 13 Jbeta primers. Method: immunoSEQ multiplex PCR; TCRdb's copy keeps in-frame clones and lacks some. The sample records 50,000 or so clones, about 72% being singletons. Points on this clone: Its antigen is not known.

Each donor was healthy, and each was a bone marrow donor. The clonotype comes from a man aged 30 to 39 in good health and CMV-seronegative. The V and J genes are TRBV29-1 and TRBJ2-7, with a tentative D call TRBD1 (5 bases). The sequencing input was PBMCs. DNA of the CDR3: TGCAGCGTTCTGGCTCAGGGCCAGCAGTACTTC. As protein: CSVLAQGQQYF.